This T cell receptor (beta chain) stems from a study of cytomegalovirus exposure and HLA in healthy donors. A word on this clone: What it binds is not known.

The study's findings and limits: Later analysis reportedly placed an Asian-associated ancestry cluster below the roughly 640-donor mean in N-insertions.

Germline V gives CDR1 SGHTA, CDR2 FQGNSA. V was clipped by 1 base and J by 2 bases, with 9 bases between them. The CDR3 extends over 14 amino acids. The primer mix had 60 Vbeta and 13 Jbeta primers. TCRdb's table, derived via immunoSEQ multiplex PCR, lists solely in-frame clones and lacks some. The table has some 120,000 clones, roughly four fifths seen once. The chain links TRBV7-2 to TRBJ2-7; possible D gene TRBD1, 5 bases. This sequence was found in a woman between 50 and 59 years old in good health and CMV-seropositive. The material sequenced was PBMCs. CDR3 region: CASSLDRTTYEQYF. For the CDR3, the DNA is TGTGCCAGCAGCTTAGACAGGACAACCTACGAGCAGTACTTC.